This T cell receptor (beta chain) derives from a study of shared clonotypes between healthy human individuals. CD45RO-negative CD8 cells positively selected for CCR7 made up the naive population, which excluded terminally differentiated effector memory CD45RA+ cells. Running of the assay took place at deep level. Measured with immunoSEQ multiplex PCR; TCRdb has only the in-frame clones, and not every one. This table has about 2.2 million clones, under 95% appearing once. V shed 0 bases and J shed 4 bases, with 12 bases lying between them. This CDR3 comprises 15 residues. Germline CDR1 and CDR2: SEHNR and FQNEAQ (reference sequence).

The sequencing input was naive CD8+ T cells from PBMCs. The receptor was isolated from a man younger than 30 in good health. Some clones in this sample may be carry-over from other donors' samples. This chain joins TRBV7-9 and TRBJ1-2; D not resolved. The CDR3 spells CASSLADPFIYGYTF. CDR3 coding DNA: TGTGCCAGCAGCTTAGCTGACCCATTTATCTATGGCTACACCTTC.